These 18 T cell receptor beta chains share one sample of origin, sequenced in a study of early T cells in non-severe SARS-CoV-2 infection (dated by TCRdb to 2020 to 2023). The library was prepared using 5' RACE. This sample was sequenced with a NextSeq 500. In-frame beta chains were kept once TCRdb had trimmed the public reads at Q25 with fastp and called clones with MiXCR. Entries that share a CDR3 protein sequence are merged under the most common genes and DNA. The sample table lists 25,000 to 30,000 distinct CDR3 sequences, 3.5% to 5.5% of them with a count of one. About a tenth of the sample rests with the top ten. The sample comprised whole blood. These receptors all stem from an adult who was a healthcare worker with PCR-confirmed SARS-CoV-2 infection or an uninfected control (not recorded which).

As DNA, the CDR3 is TGTGCCAGCAGTTTGCGGCGACTTAGGACAGGGAATTACCTGCCCCTCCACTTT. It codes for CASSLRRLRTGNYLPLHF. The gene calls are TRBV27 and TRBJ1-6; TRBD1 aligns across 8 bases. The CDR3 runs to 18 residues. V lost 3 bases and J lost 13; bases outside the gene matches: 20. The germline V gene has CDR1 MNHEY and CDR2 SMNVEV (reference sequence).

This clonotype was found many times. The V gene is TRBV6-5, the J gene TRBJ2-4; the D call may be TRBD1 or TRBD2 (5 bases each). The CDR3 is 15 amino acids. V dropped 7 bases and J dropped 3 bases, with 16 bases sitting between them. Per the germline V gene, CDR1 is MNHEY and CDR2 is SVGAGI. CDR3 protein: CASKSGTTGKNIQYF. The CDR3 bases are TGTGCCAGCAAATCCGGGACGACGGGCAAAAACATTCAGTACTTC.

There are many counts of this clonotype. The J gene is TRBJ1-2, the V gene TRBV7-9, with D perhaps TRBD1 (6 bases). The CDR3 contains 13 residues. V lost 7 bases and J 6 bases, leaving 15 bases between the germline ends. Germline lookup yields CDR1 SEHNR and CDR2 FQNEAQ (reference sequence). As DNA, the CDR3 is TGTGCCAGCATTCCGGAGAGGGGGGATGGCTACACCTTC. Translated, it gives CASIPERGDGYTF.

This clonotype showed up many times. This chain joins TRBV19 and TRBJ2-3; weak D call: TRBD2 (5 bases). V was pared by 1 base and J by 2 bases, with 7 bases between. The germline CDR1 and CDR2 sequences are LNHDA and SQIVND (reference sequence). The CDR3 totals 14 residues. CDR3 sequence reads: CASSIAGFTDTQYF. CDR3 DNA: TGTGCCAGTAGTATAGCGGGATTCACAGATACGCAGTATTTT.

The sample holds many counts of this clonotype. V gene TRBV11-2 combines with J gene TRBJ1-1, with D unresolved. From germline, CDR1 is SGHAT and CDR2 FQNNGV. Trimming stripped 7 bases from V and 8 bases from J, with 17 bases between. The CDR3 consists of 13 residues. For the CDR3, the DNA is TGTGCCAGCACCCCGAATCCCATCGTCGAAGCTTTCTTT. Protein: CASTPNPIVEAFF.

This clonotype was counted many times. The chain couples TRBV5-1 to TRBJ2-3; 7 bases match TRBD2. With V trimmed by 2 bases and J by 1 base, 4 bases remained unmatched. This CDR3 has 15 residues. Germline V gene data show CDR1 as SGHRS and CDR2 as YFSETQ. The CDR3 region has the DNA TGCGCCAGCAGCTTTGCTAGCGGACGCACAGATACGCAGTATTTT. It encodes CASSFASGRTDTQYF.

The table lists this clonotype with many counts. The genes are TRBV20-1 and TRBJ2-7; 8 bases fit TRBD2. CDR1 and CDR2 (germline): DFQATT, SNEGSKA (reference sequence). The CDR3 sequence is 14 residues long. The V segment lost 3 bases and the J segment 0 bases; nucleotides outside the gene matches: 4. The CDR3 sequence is CSARSSGFSYEQYF. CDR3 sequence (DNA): TGCAGTGCTAGGTCTAGCGGGTTCTCCTACGAGCAGTACTTC.

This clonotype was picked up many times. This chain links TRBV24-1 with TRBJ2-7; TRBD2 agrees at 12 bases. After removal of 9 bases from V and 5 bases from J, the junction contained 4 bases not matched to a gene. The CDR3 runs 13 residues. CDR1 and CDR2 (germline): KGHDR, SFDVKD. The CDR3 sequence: CATQGLAGHEQYF. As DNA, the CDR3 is TGTGCCACCCAAGGACTAGCGGGACACGAGCAGTACTTC.

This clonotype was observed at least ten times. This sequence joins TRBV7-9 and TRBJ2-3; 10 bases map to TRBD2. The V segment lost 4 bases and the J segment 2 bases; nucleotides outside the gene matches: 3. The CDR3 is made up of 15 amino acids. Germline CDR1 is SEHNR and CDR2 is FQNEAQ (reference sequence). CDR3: CASSYGLADTDTQYF. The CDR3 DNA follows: TGTGCCAGCAGCTACGGACTAGCGGACACAGATACGCAGTATTTT.

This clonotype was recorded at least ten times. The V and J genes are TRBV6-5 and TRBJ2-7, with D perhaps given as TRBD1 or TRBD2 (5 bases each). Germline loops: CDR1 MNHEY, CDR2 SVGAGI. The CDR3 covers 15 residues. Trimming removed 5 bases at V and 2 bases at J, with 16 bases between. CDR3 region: CASSPGARPTYEQYF. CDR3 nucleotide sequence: TGTGCCAGCAGTCCCGGGGCGCGCCCGACCTACGAGCAGTACTTC.

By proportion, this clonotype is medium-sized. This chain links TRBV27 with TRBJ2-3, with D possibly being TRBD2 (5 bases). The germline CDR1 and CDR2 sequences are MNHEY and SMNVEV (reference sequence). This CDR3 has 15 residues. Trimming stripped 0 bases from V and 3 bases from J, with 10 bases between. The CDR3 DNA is TGTGCCAGCAGTTTATCTCTTGAGGGAACAGATACGCAGTATTTT. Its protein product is CASSLSLEGTDTQYF.

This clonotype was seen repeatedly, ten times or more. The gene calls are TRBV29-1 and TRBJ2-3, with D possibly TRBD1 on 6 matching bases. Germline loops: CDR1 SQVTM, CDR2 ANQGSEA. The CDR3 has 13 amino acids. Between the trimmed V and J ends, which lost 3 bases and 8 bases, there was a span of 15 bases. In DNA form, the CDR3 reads TGCAGCGTTGAGGGGGCCAACCCGAGTACGCAGTATTTT. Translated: CSVEGANPSTQYF.

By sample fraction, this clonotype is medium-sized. The CDR3 bases are TGTGCCAGCAGTGACGACAGGCGCGGGGAGACCCAGTACTTC. It codes for CASSDDRRGETQYF. V and J are TRBV6-6 and TRBJ2-5; D might be TRBD1 (6 bases). V was cut by 5 bases and J by 5 bases, with 15 bases left in between. Germline V CDR1 and CDR2: MNHNY, SVGAGI (reference sequence). There are 14 residues in the CDR3.

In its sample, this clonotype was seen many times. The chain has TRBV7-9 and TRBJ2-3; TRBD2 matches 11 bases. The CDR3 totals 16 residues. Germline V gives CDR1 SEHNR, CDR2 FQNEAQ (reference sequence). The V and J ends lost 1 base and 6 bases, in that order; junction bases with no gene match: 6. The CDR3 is CASSLGSGRALDTQYF. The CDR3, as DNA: TGTGCCAGCAGCTTAGGTAGCGGGAGGGCCCTGGATACGCAGTATTTT.

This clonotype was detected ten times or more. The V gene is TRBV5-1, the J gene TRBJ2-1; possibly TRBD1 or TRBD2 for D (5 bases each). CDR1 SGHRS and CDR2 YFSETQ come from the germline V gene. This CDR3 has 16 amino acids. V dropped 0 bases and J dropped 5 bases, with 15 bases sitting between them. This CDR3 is CASSLELRGPNNEQFF. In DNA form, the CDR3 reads TGCGCCAGCAGCTTGGAATTGAGGGGACCGAACAATGAGCAGTTCTTC.

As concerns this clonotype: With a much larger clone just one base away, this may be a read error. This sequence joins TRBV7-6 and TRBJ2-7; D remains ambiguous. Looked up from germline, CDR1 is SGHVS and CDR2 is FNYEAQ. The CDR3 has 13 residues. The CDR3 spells CASSLQSSYELYF. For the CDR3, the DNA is TGTGCCAGCAGCTTACAAAGCTCCTACGAGCTGTACTTC. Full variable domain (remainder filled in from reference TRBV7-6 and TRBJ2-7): GAGVSQSPRYKVTKRGQDVALRCDPISGHVSLYWYRQALGQGPEFLTYFNYEAQQDKSGLPNDRFSAERPEGSISTLTIQRTEQRDSAMYRCASSLQSSYELYFGPGTRLTVT.

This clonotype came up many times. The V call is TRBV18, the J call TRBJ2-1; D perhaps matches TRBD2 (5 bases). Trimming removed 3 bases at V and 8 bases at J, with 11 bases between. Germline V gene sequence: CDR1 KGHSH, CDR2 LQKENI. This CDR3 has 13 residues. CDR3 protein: CASSPMRVDEQFF. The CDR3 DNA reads TGTGCCAGCTCACCGATGAGGGTAGATGAGCAGTTCTTC.

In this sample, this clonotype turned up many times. Here the CDR3 DNA reads TGCAGTGCCGGACAGATGGGGGGCACAGATACGCAGTATTTT. As protein: CSAGQMGGTDTQYF. The J gene is TRBJ2-3, the V gene TRBV20-1; D perhaps matches TRBD1 (6 bases). Germline CDR1 DFQATT, CDR2 SNEGSKA (reference sequence). CDR3 size: 14 residues. Trimming stripped 6 bases from V and 1 base from J, with 14 bases between.